What follows describes a single T cell receptor (beta chain). V lost 2 bases, J lost 4 bases, and 11 bases lay in between. This CDR3 is built from 15 residues. The germline V gene has CDR1 SNHLY and CDR2 FYNNEI. This specimen comes from a study of shared clonotypes between healthy human individuals. The repertoire was sequenced with immunoSEQ multiplex PCR; TCRdb's copy has only in-frame clones and lacks some. Among 1,100,000 or so clones listed, 70% to 80% were seen once. The receptor was isolated from a man aged 18-30 years in good health. Some clones in this sample may be carry-over from other donors' samples. The V call is TRBV2, the J call TRBJ2-2; D may be TRBD1 or TRBD2 (6 bases each). The specimen sequenced was memory CD4+ T cells from PBMCs. Subset reported: CD45RA-negative fraction. The CDR3 DNA reads as TGTGCCAGCAGTGAATCGGGGGCGGGCACCGGGGAGCTGTTTTTT. Protein: CASSESGAGTGELFF.